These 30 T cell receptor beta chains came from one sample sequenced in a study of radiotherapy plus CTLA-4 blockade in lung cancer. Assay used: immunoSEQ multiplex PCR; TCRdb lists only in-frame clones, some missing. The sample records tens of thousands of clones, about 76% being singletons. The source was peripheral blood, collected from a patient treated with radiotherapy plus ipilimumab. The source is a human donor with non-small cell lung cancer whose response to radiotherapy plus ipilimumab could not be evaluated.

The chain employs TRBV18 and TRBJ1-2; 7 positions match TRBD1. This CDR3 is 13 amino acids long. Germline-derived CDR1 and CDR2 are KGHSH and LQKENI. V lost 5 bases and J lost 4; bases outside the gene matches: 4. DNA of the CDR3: TGTGCCAGCTCAGCCACAGGGGCCTATGGCTACACCTTC. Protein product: CASSATGAYGYTF.

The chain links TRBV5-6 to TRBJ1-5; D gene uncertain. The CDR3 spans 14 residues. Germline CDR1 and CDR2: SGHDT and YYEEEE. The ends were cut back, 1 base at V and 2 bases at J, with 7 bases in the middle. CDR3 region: CASSLRGGNQPQHF. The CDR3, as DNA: TGTGCCAGCAGCTTGCGGGGTGGCAATCAGCCCCAGCATTTT.

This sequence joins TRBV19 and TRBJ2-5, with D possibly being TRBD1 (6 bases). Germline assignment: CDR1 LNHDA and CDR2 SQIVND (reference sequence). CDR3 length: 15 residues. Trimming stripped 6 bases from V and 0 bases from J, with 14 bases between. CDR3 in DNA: TGTGCCAGTAGACGAACCGCAGGGGACCAAGAGACCCAGTACTTC. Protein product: CASRRTAGDQETQYF.

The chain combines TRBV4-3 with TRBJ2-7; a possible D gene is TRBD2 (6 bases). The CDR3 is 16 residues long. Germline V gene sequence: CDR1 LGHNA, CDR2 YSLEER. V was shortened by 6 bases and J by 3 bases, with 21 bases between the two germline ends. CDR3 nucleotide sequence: TGCGCCAGCAGAAGGGACTCGATGAGCTCTCGCTACGAGCAGTACTTC. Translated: CASRRDSMSSRYEQYF.

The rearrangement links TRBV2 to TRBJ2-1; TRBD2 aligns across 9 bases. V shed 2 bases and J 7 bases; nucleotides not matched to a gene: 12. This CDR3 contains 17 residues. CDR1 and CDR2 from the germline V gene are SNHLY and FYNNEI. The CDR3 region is CASSELGLAGVGNEQFF. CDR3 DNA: TGTGCCAGCAGTGAATTGGGGTTAGCGGGAGTTGGGAATGAGCAGTTCTTC.

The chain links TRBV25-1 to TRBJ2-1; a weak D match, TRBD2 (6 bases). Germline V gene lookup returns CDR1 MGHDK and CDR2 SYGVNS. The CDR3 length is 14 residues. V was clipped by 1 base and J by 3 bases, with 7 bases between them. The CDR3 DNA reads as TGTGCCAGCAGTGAATCAGCGGGCTACAATGAGCAGTTCTTC. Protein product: CASSESAGYNEQFF. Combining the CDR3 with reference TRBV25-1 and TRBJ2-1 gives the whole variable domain EADIYQTPRYLVIGTGKKITLECSQTMGHDKMYWYQQDPGMELHLIHYSYGVNSTEKGDLSSESTVSRIRTEHFPLTLESARPSHTSQYLCASSESAGYNEQFFGPGTRLTVL.

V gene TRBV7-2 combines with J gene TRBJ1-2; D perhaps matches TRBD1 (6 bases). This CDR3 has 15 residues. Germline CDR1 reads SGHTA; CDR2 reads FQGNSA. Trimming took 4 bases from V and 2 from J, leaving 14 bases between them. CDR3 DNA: TGTGCCAGCAGCTCGGACAGTTCATCCAACTATGGCTACACCTTC. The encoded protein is CASSSDSSSNYGYTF.

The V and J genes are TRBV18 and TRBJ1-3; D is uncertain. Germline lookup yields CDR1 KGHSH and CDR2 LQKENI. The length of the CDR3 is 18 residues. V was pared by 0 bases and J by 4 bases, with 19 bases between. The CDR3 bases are TGTGCCAGCTCACCACCGCCACCCCGGGAAACTTCGGGAAACACCATATATTTT. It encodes CASSPPPPRETSGNTIYF.

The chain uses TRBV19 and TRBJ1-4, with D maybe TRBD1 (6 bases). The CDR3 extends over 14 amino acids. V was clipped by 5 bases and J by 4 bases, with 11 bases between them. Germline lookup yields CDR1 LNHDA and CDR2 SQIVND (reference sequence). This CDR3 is CASSAQGSNEKLFF. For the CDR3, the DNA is TGTGCCAGTAGTGCACAGGGCAGTAATGAAAAACTGTTTTTT.

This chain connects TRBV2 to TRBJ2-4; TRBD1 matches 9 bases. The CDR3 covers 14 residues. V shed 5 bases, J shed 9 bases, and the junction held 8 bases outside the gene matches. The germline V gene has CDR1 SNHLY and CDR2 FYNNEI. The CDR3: CASSPGQGLGIQYF. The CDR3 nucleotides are TGTGCCAGCAGTCCGGGACAGGGATTGGGCATTCAGTACTTC. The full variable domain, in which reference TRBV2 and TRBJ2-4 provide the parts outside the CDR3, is EPEVTQTPSHQVTQMGQEVILRCVPISNHLYFYWYRQILGQKVEFLVSFYNNEISEKSEIFDDQFSVERPDGSNFTLKIRSTKLEDSAMYFCASSPGQGLGIQYFGAGTRLSVL.

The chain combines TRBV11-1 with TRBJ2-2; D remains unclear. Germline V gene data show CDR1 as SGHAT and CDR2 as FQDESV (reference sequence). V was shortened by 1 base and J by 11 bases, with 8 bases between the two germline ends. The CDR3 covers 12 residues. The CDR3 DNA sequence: TGTGCCAGCAGCTTAGGGATTAGCGAGCTGTTTTTT. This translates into CASSLGISELFF.

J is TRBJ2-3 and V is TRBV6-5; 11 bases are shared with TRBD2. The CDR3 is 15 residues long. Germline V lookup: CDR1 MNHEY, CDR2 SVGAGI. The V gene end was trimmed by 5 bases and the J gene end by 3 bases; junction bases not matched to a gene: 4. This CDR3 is CASSRLAGYTDTQYF. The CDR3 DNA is TGTGCCAGCAGTCGACTAGCGGGGTATACAGATACGCAGTATTTT.

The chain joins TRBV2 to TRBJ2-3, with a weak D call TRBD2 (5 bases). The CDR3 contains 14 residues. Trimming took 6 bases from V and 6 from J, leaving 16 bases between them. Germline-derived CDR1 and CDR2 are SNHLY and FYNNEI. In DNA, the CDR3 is TGTGCCAGCAGCCGATTGCGGGCCGGGGATACGCAGTATTTT. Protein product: CASSRLRAGDTQYF.

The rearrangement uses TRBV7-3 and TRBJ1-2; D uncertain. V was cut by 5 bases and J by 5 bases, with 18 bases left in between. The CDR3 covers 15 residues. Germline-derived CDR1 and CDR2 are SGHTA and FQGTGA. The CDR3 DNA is TGTGCCAGCAGCAAAAACAGTGGAACCGCTTATGGCTACACCTTC. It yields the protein CASSKNSGTAYGYTF.

CDR3 residues: CASSRTHRDLEGELFF. For the CDR3, the DNA is TGCGCCAGCAGCCGCACCCACCGGGACTTAGAGGGGGAGCTGTTTTTT. This chain links TRBV4-3 with TRBJ2-2, with D tentatively TRBD2 (6 bases). This CDR3 comprises 16 residues. Trimming left V 4 bases short and J 8 bases short, with 20 bases between. The germline V gene has CDR1 LGHNA and CDR2 YSLEER.

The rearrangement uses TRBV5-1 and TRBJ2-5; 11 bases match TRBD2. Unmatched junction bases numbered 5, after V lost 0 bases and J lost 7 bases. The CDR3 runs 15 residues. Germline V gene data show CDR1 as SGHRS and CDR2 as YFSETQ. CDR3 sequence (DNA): TGCGCCAGCAGCTTGGTTCTAGCGGGAGGAGGGACCCAGTACTTC. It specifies CASSLVLAGGGTQYF.

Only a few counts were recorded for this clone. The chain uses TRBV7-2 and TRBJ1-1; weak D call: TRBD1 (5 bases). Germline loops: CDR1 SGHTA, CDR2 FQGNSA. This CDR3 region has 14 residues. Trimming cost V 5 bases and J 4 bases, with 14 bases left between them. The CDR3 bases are TGTGCCAGCAGCGCCTGGGGGGAATCCACTGAAGCTTTCTTT. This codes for CASSAWGESTEAFF.

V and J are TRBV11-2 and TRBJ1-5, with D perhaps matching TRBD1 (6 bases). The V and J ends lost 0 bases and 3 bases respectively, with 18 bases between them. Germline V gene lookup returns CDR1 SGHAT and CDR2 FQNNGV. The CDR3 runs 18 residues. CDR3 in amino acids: CASSLESSYDRHNQPQHF. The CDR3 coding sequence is TGTGCCAGCAGCTTAGAATCGTCCTACGACAGGCACAATCAGCCCCAGCATTTT.

DNA for the CDR3: TGTGCCAGCGTTGCCCCCCAGCGGGGAACAGATACGCAGTATTTT. It translates to CASVAPQRGTDTQYF. V gene TRBV28 combines with J gene TRBJ2-3; 7 bases match TRBD2. The germline CDR1 and CDR2 sequences are MDHEN and SYDVKM. J gave up 3 bases and V 8 bases, and 11 bases lay outside the gene matches. The CDR3 is 15 residues long.

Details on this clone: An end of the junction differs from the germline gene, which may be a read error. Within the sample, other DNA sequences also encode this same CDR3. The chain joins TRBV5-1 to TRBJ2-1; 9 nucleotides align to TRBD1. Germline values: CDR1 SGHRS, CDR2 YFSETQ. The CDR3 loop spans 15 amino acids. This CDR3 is CASRPGQGTYNEQFF. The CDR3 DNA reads TGCGCCAGCAGGCCCGGACAGGGGACCTACAATGAACAGTTCTTC.

The CDR3 coding sequence is TGCGCCAGCAGCCCGGGACAGCTAACTACATATGAGCAGTTCTTC. It yields the protein CASSPGQLTTYEQFF. The chain has TRBV4-3 and TRBJ2-1; TRBD1 matches at 7 bases. Germline lookup yields CDR1 LGHNA and CDR2 YSLEER. This CDR3 contains 15 residues. V was pared by 4 bases and J by 8 bases, with 11 bases of the junction left unmatched.

CDR3 sequence (DNA): TGCAGCGTAGTGGACAGCTATGGCTACACCTTC. It specifies CSVVDSYGYTF. The J gene is TRBJ1-2, the V gene TRBV29-1; weak D call: TRBD1 (6 bases). The V gene lost 6 bases and the J gene lost 4 bases, with 9 bases spanning the gap. The CDR3 runs to 11 residues. The germline CDR1 and CDR2 sequences are SQVTM and ANQGSEA.

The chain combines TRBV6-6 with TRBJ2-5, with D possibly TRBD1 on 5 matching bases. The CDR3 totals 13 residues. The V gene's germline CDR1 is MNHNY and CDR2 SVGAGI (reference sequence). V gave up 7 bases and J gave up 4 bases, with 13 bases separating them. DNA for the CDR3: TGTGCCAGCAAGCCAGGGTTCCCAGAGACCCAGTACTTC. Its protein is CASKPGFPETQYF.

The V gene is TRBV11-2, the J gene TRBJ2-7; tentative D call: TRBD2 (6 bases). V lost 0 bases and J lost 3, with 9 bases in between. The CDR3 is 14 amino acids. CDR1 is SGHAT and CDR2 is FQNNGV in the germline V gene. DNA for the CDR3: TGTGCCAGCAGCTTAGAGGGGGGAAGCTACGAGCAGTACTTC. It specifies CASSLEGGSYEQYF.

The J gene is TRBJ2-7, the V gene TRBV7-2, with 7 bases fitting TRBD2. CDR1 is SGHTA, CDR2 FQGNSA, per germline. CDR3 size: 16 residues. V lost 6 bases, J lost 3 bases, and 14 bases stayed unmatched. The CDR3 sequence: CASRWTSRGRGYEQYF. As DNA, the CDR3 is TGTGCCAGCAGATGGACTAGTAGGGGCCGGGGCTACGAGCAGTACTTC.

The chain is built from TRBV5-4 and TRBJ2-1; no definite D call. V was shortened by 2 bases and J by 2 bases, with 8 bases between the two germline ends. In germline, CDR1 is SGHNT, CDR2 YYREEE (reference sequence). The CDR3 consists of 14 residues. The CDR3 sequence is CASSFSSAYNEQFF. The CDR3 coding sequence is TGTGCCAGCAGCTTTAGCAGCGCCTACAATGAGCAGTTCTTC.

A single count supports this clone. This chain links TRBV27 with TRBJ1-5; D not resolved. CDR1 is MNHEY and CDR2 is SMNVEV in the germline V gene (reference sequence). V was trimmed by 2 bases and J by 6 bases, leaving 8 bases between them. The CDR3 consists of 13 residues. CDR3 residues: CASSLSKSQPQHF. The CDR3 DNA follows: TGTGCCAGCAGTTTAAGCAAAAGTCAGCCCCAGCATTTT.

The CDR3 coding sequence is TGTGCCAGCAGACAAGCGGGTACCACAGATACGCAGTATTTT. Its translation: CASRQAGTTDTQYF. The chain has TRBV7-3 and TRBJ2-3, with D possibly being TRBD2 (6 bases). V gave up 6 bases and J gave up 2 bases, with 12 bases separating them. Germline CDR1 reads SGHTA; CDR2 reads FQGTGA. There are 14 residues in the CDR3.

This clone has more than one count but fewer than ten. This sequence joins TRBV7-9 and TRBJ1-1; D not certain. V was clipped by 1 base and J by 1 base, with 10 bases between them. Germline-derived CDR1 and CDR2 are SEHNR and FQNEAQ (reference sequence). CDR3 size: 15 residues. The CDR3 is CASSLVFGGNTEAFF. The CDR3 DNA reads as TGTGCCAGCAGCTTAGTCTTCGGAGGGAACACTGAAGCTTTCTTT. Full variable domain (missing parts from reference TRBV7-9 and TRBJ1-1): DTGVSQNPRHKITKRGQNVTFRCDPISEHNRLYWYRQTLGQGPEFLTYFQNEAQLEKSRLLSDRFSAERPKGSFSTLEIQRTEQGDSAMYLCASSLVFGGNTEAFFGQGTRLTVV.

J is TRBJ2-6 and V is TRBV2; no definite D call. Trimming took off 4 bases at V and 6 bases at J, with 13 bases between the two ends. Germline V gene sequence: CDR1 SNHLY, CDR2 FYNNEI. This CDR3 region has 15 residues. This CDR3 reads CASSGETLLANVLTF. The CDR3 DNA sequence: TGTGCCAGCAGTGGTGAAACTTTGTTGGCCAACGTCCTGACTTTC.